Listed here is a single TCR beta chain. Its target is unknown. Assay: immunoSEQ multiplex PCR; the TCRdb copy retains only in-frame clones and omits some. The table has 95,000 to 150,000 clones, roughly 95% seen once. The data were obtained in a study of cytomegalovirus exposure and HLA in healthy donors. Regarding the study as a whole: Using the classifier, cytomegalovirus status was reportedly diagnosed with high specificity and sensitivity. There were a few CMV-associated chains whose specificity for CMV antigens was confirmed in vitro. The authors listed 164 TCR beta chains as cytomegalovirus-associated. There were some public TCRs occurring in many donors, but most TCR sequences were rare.

Germline V lookup: CDR1 LNHNV, CDR2 YYDKDF (reference sequence). Trimming removed 7 bases from V and 4 bases from J; junction bases left unmatched: 7. The CDR3 totals 14 residues. The chain is built from TRBV15 and TRBJ1-5; 7 bases match TRBD1. Sequenced: PBMCs. The receptor comes from a man in his late teens or twenties in good health and CMV-seronegative. CDR3: CATTDRDLNQPQHF. CDR3 DNA sequence: TGTGCCACCACCGACAGGGATTTGAATCAGCCCCAGCATTTT.